This T cell receptor beta chain was captured in a study of T cells in localized non-small cell lung cancer. Broader study findings: Uninvolved adjacent lung had higher T cell clonality than tumor and all other tissues. Sequencing was restricted to one tumor region; therefore, heterogeneity remains possible.

Trimming took 5 bases from V and 2 from J, leaving 12 bases between them. This CDR3 comprises 14 residues. Germline V CDR1 and CDR2: MNHEY, SVGAGI. TCRdb keeps only in-frame clones here, not all; method: immunoSEQ multiplex PCR. This sample has approximately 15,000 clones, with around 85% found just once. This clone was seen just once. The antigen remains undetermined. The gene calls are TRBV6-5 and TRBJ1-2, with D possibly matching TRBD1 (5 bases). The sequencing here drew on peripheral blood, taken before any cancer treatment. The source is a female donor over 55 with stage I squamous cell lung carcinoma. The CDR3 spells CASSESWGNYGYTF. Written as DNA, the CDR3 is TGTGCCAGCAGTGAATCATGGGGGAACTATGGCTACACCTTC.